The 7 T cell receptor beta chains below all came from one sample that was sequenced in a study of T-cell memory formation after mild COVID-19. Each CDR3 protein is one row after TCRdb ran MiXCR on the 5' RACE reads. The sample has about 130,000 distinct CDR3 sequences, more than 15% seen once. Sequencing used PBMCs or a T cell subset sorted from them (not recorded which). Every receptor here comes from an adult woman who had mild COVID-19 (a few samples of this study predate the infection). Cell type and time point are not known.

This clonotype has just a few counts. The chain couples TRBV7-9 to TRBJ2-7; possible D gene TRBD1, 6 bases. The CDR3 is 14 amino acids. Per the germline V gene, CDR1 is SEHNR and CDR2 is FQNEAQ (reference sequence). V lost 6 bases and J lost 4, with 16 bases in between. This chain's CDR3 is CASSHQGTGYEQYF. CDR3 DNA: TGTGCCAGCAGTCACCAGGGCACAGGGTACGAGCAGTACTTC.

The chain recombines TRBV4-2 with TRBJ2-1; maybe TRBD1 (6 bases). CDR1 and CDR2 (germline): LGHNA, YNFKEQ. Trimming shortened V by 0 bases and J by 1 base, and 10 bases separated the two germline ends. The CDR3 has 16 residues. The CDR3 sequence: CASSQDQQGSYNEQFF. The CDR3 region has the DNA TGTGCCAGCAGCCAAGATCAACAGGGTTCCTACAATGAGCAGTTCTTC.

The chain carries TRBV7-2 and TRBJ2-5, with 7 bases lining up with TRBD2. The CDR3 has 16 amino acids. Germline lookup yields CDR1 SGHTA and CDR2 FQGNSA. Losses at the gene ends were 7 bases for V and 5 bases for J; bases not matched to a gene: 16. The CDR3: CASNPQGRLGGETQYF. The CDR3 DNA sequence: TGTGCCAGCAACCCTCAAGGGCGGCTCGGGGGGGAGACCCAGTACTTC.

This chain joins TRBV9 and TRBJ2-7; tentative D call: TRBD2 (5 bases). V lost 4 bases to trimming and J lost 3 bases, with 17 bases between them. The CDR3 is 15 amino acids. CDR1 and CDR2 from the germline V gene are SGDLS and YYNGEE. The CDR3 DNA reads TGTGCCAGCAGCTCAAAAGCGGAACGAAACTACGAGCAGTACTTC. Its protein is CASSSKAERNYEQYF.

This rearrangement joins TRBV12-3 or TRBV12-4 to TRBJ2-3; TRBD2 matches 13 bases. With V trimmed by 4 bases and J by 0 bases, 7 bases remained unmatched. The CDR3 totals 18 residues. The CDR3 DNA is TGTGCCAGCAGTTCCTGGACTAGCGGGAGCGGAAGCACAGATACGCAGTATTTT. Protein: CASSSWTSGSGSTDTQYF.

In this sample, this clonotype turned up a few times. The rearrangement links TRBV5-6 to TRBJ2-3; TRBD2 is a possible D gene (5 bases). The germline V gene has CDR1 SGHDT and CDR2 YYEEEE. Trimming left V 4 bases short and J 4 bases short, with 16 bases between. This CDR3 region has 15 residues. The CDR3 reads CASSPAGVKADTQYF. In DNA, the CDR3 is TGTGCCAGCAGCCCCGCCGGGGTCAAGGCAGATACGCAGTATTTT.

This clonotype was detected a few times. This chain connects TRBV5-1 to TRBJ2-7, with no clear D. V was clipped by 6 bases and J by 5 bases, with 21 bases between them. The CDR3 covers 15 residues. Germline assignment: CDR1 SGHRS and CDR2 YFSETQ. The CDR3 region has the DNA TGCGCCAGCAACTCTGCGGCTCAGTACGGTAACGAGCAGTACTTC. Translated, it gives CASNSAAQYGNEQYF.